The rows below give T cell receptor beta chains drawn from one sample of a study of shared clonotypes between healthy human individuals. Data came from immunoSEQ multiplex PCR; TCRdb stores just in-frame clones and leaves some out. The sample holds a few million clones, approximately 95% seen once. The sample consisted of naive CD4+ T cells from PBMCs. Receptor source: a man younger than 35 in good health. Some clones in this sample may be carry-over from other donors' samples. The CDR3 runs from the conserved cysteine through the conserved F or W. A D gene is named only where the DNA matches it firmly. The size entry is marked missing in some rows and otherwise reads once, few, many or a size class.

v_call: TRBV7-9; j_call: TRBJ1-5; clone_size: once; d_call: .; cdr3_aa: CASSSKQSNQPQHF; cdr3_nt: TGTGCCAGCAGCTCCAAGCAAAGCAATCAGCCCCAGCATTTT
v_call: TRBV28; j_call: TRBJ2-7; clone_size: .; d_call: .; cdr3_aa: CASEGQGYEQYF; cdr3_nt: TGTGCCAGCGAGGGACAAGGCTACGAGCAGTACTTC
v_call: TRBV5-6; j_call: TRBJ2-1; clone_size: .; d_call: TRBD2; cdr3_aa: CASSAGTRDEQFF; cdr3_nt: TGTGCCAGCAGCGCCGGGACTAGGGATGAGCAGTTCTTC
v_call: TRBV28; j_call: TRBJ1-1; clone_size: .; d_call: .; cdr3_aa: CASRALLTEAFF; cdr3_nt: TGTGCCAGCAGAGCCTTGCTCACTGAAGCTTTCTTT
v_call: TRBV29-1; j_call: TRBJ2-5; clone_size: .; d_call: .; cdr3_aa: CSVGRGRETQYF; cdr3_nt: TGCAGCGTTGGCAGGGGACGAGAGACCCAGTACTTC
v_call: TRBV7-9; j_call: TRBJ2-5; clone_size: once; d_call: TRBD1; cdr3_aa: CASSADRGGETQYF; cdr3_nt: TGTGCCAGCAGCGCTGACAGGGGTGGAGAGACCCAGTACTTC
v_call: TRBV19; j_call: TRBJ2-6; clone_size: .; d_call: .; cdr3_aa: CASSMGTGANVLTF; cdr3_nt: TGTGCCAGTAGTATGGGGACTGGGGCCAACGTCCTGACTTTC
v_call: TRBV5-8; j_call: TRBJ2-2; clone_size: .; d_call: .; cdr3_aa: CASSLRGVNTGELFF; cdr3_nt: TGTGCCAGCAGCTTACGTGGGGTGAACACCGGGGAGCTGTTTTTT
v_call: TRBV28; j_call: TRBJ1-1; clone_size: .; d_call: TRBD1; cdr3_aa: CASTLPRQGGNTEAFF; cdr3_nt: TGTGCCAGCACCCTACCCCGACAGGGAGGCAACACTGAAGCTTTCTTT
v_call: TRBV27; j_call: TRBJ2-1; clone_size: .; d_call: .; cdr3_aa: CASSLSRANNEQFF; cdr3_nt: TGTGCCAGCAGTTTATCCCGGGCTAACAATGAGCAGTTCTTC
v_call: TRBV2; j_call: TRBJ2-5; clone_size: once; d_call: .; cdr3_aa: CASSEAIPLWAGTKTQYF; cdr3_nt: TGTGCCAGCAGTGAAGCGATCCCCCTGTGGGCAGGGACGAAGACCCAGTACTTC
v_call: TRBV7-3; j_call: TRBJ2-1; clone_size: .; d_call: .; cdr3_aa: CASSLEGNYNEQFF; cdr3_nt: TGTGCCAGCAGCTTAGAGGGAAACTACAATGAGCAGTTCTTC
v_call: TRBV7-3; j_call: TRBJ2-2; clone_size: .; d_call: TRBD2; cdr3_aa: CASSPASGRAGELFF; cdr3_nt: TGTGCCAGCAGCCCGGCTAGCGGGAGGGCAGGGGAGCTGTTTTTT
v_call: TRBV7-3; j_call: TRBJ2-1; clone_size: .; d_call: TRBD2; cdr3_aa: CASSTSGRDWQFF; cdr3_nt: TGTGCCAGCAGCACTAGCGGGAGGGATTGGCAGTTCTTC
v_call: TRBV5-1; j_call: TRBJ2-4; clone_size: .; d_call: .; cdr3_aa: CASSLAVPPGPDIQYF; cdr3_nt: TGCGCCAGCAGCTTGGCCGTGCCCCCAGGCCCTGACATTCAGTACTTC
v_call: TRBV28; j_call: TRBJ2-3; clone_size: .; d_call: .; cdr3_aa: CASSFPGPSTDTQYF; cdr3_nt: TGTGCCAGCAGTTTCCCCGGCCCTAGCACAGATACGCAGTATTTT
v_call: TRBV7-2; j_call: TRBJ1-1; clone_size: once; d_call: .; cdr3_aa: CASSLLRGYTEAFF; cdr3_nt: TGTGCCAGCAGCTTATTACGGGGGTACACTGAAGCTTTCTTT
v_call: TRBV19; j_call: TRBJ2-3; clone_size: once; d_call: TRBD2; cdr3_aa: CASSIGGRASGDTQYF; cdr3_nt: TGTGCCAGTAGTATAGGTGGGAGGGCTTCCGGGGATACGCAGTATTTT
v_call: TRBV29-1; j_call: TRBJ2-1; clone_size: .; d_call: .; cdr3_aa: CSVEGVPNEQFF; cdr3_nt: TGCAGCGTTGAGGGGGTCCCCAATGAGCAGTTCTTC
v_call: TRBV29-1; j_call: TRBJ2-7; clone_size: .; d_call: .; cdr3_aa: CSVDRGPDYEQYF; cdr3_nt: TGCAGCGTTGACCGGGGACCGGACTACGAGCAGTACTTC
v_call: TRBV28; j_call: TRBJ2-5; clone_size: .; d_call: TRBD1; cdr3_aa: CASSSRTGEETQYF; cdr3_nt: TGTGCCAGCAGTTCCCGGACAGGGGAAGAGACCCAGTACTTC
v_call: TRBV19; j_call: TRBJ2-2; clone_size: .; d_call: TRBD2; cdr3_aa: CASSSPRTSGSGELFF; cdr3_nt: TGTGCCAGTAGTTCCCCCCGGACTAGCGGGAGCGGGGAGCTGTTTTTT
v_call: TRBV4-3; j_call: TRBJ1-5; clone_size: .; d_call: .; cdr3_aa: CASSQGAGGGNQPQHF; cdr3_nt: TGCGCCAGCAGCCAAGGCGCCGGTGGGGGCAATCAGCCCCAGCATTTT
v_call: TRBV27; j_call: TRBJ2-1; clone_size: .; d_call: TRBD2; cdr3_aa: CASSSSRGAASGSLYNEQFF; cdr3_nt: TGTGCCAGCAGTTCGTCCAGGGGGGCGGCTAGCGGGAGTCTCTACAATGAGCAGTTCTTC
v_call: TRBV5-1; j_call: TRBJ1-2; clone_size: .; d_call: TRBD1; cdr3_aa: CASSQDRGPYGYTF; cdr3_nt: TGCGCCAGCAGCCAGGACAGGGGACCGTATGGCTACACCTTC
v_call: TRBV5-4; j_call: TRBJ1-2; clone_size: once; d_call: .; cdr3_aa: CASSLFGGRGYTF; cdr3_nt: TGTGCCAGCAGCTTGTTTGGGGGTCGTGGCTACACCTTC
v_call: TRBV4-1; j_call: TRBJ2-2; clone_size: once; d_call: TRBD2; cdr3_aa: CASSRSGGRATGELFF; cdr3_nt: TGCGCCAGCAGCCGTTCGGGTGGGAGGGCGACCGGGGAGCTGTTTTTT
v_call: TRBV27; j_call: TRBJ2-7; clone_size: .; d_call: TRBD2; cdr3_aa: CASSPAGRSYEQYF; cdr3_nt: TGTGCCAGCAGTCCAGCGGGACGATCCTACGAGCAGTACTTC
v_call: TRBV9; j_call: TRBJ2-5; clone_size: .; d_call: TRBD1; cdr3_aa: CASSENRDRGGLETQYF; cdr3_nt: TGTGCCAGCAGCGAGAACCGGGACAGGGGAGGGTTGGAGACCCAGTACTTC
v_call: TRBV25-1; j_call: TRBJ1-2; clone_size: .; d_call: .; cdr3_aa: CASSESIWTEGYTF; cdr3_nt: TGTGCCAGCAGTGAATCAATCTGGACTGAAGGCTACACCTTC
v_call: TRBV20-1; j_call: TRBJ1-1; clone_size: few; d_call: .; cdr3_aa: CSARGDTEAFF; cdr3_nt: TGCAGTGCTAGAGGGGATACTGAAGCTTTCTTT
v_call: TRBV19; j_call: TRBJ1-3; clone_size: .; d_call: TRBD1; cdr3_aa: CASSAGTVGNTIYF; cdr3_nt: TGTGCCAGTAGTGCCGGGACAGTTGGAAACACCATATATTTT
v_call: TRBV10-3; j_call: TRBJ2-2; clone_size: once; d_call: .; cdr3_aa: CATGTFSSGELFF; cdr3_nt: TGTGCCACGGGGACTTTTAGCTCTGGGGAGCTGTTTTTT
v_call: TRBV30; j_call: TRBJ1-2; clone_size: .; d_call: TRBD1; cdr3_aa: CAWSAGQGVYPNYGYTF; cdr3_nt: TGTGCCTGGAGTGCAGGACAGGGAGTCTACCCTAACTATGGCTACACCTTC
v_call: TRBV6-5; j_call: TRBJ2-1; clone_size: .; d_call: .; cdr3_aa: CASSPPGYNEQFF; cdr3_nt: TGTGCCAGCAGCCCCCCAGGTTACAATGAGCAGTTCTTC
v_call: TRBV7-2; j_call: TRBJ1-1; clone_size: .; d_call: TRBD1; cdr3_aa: CASSLRQGGTEAFF; cdr3_nt: TGTGCCAGCAGCTTAAGACAGGGAGGGACTGAAGCTTTCTTT
v_call: TRBV30; j_call: TRBJ2-7; clone_size: .; d_call: .; cdr3_aa: CAWSGNYEQYF; cdr3_nt: TGTGCCTGGAGCGGGAACTACGAGCAGTACTTC
v_call: TRBV7-9; j_call: TRBJ1-3; clone_size: .; d_call: .; cdr3_aa: CASSLGLSSSGNTIYF; cdr3_nt: TGTGCCAGCAGCTTAGGGTTGAGTTCCTCTGGAAACACCATATATTTT
v_call: TRBV9; j_call: TRBJ1-5; clone_size: .; d_call: .; cdr3_aa: CASSFRGNQPQHF; cdr3_nt: TGTGCCAGCTCTTTCCGGGGCAATCAGCCCCAGCATTTT
v_call: TRBV28; j_call: TRBJ1-5; clone_size: .; d_call: .; cdr3_aa: CASSTTGQPQHF; cdr3_nt: TGTGCCAGCAGTACTACCGGTCAGCCCCAGCATTTT
v_call: TRBV15; j_call: TRBJ2-2; clone_size: .; d_call: .; cdr3_aa: CATSSGKGANTGELFF; cdr3_nt: TGTGCCACCAGCAGTGGGAAAGGGGCGAACACCGGGGAGCTGTTTTTT
v_call: TRBV28; j_call: TRBJ1-2; clone_size: .; d_call: .; cdr3_aa: CASSLPVQGRLGYTF; cdr3_nt: TGTGCCAGCAGTTTACCCGTCCAGGGGCGTCTAGGCTACACCTTC
v_call: TRBV11-1; j_call: TRBJ1-1; clone_size: .; d_call: TRBD1; cdr3_aa: CASSLVGTGNTEAFF; cdr3_nt: TGTGCCAGCAGCTTAGTCGGGACAGGCAACACTGAAGCTTTCTTT
v_call: TRBV10-3; j_call: TRBJ2-4; clone_size: .; d_call: .; cdr3_aa: CAISEQGGLYKNIQYF; cdr3_nt: TGTGCCATCAGTGAGCAGGGAGGTTTATATAAAAACATTCAGTACTTC